This T cell receptor (beta chain) was sequenced during a study of Graves' ophthalmopathy and Graves' hyperthyroidism. Broader study findings: Predictions made by the model for ophthalmopathy progression reached approximately 70% sensitivity and around 73% specificity. Discrimination between ophthalmopathy and stable hyperthyroidism by a 13-signature model showed roughly 88% sensitivity and 70% to 82% specificity.

There are 17 residues in the CDR3. Germline CDR1 reads SGHVS; CDR2 reads FNYEAQ. V was shortened by 5 bases and J by 2 bases, with 22 bases between the two germline ends. The study excluded patients with other autoimmune diseases, uncontrolled infections, pregnancy or lactation. Comment on this clonotype: What it binds is unknown.

The study amplified TCR beta CDR3 regions using RNA transcripts. Second-round multiplex PCR came after a first-round RT-PCR that employed HTBI primers. Each CDR3 protein is one row after TCRdb ran MiXCR on the multiplex PCR reads. The sample comprises roughly 600,000 distinct CDR3 sequences, roughly 39% of which are singletons, and less than 4.5% rests with the top ten. This TCR was recovered from an adult man with Graves' hyperthyroidism. The J gene is TRBJ2-7, the V gene TRBV7-6; D not certain. The sample comprised peripheral blood or thyroid tissue (not recorded which). CDR3: CASSLLKSDLVPYEQYF. The CDR3 coding sequence is TGTGCCAGCAGCCTCCTTAAATCGGACCTCGTCCCCTACGAGCAGTACTTC. The variable domain in full, completed from reference TRBV7-6 and TRBJ2-7, reads GAGVSQSPRYKVTKRGQDVALRCDPISGHVSLYWYRQALGQGPEFLTYFNYEAQQDKSGLPNDRFSAERPEGSISTLTIQRTEQRDSAMYRCASSLLKSDLVPYEQYFGPGTRLTVT.